These 11 T cell receptor beta chains originate from one sample sequenced in a study of T cells in tumors after PD-1 blockade. Repertoires were generated with immunoSEQ multiplex PCR, while TCRdb's copy carries only in-frame clones and drops some. The table has 7,500 to 9,000 clones, around two thirds seen once; the top ten hold 4.5%. The sample was tumor tissue, taken after anti-PD-1 treatment. The receptor set was obtained from a human donor with basal cell carcinoma.

This clone is medium-sized by share. The chain is built from TRBV5-1 and TRBJ1-2, with 12 positions matching TRBD1. The trim removed 0 bases at V and 7 bases at J, leaving 7 bases unmatched. Per the germline V gene, CDR1 is SGHRS and CDR2 is YFSETQ. The CDR3 loop spans 16 amino acids. CDR3 protein: CASSLAAGTGGLGYTF. The CDR3 nucleotides read TGCGCCAGCAGCTTGGCAGCCGGGACAGGGGGCCTTGGCTACACCTTC.

V usage is TRBV5-6 and J usage is TRBJ2-5; the D is unclear. This CDR3 spans 13 amino acids. The germline gives CDR1 SGHDT, CDR2 YYEEEE. The ends were cut back, 4 bases at V and 5 bases at J, with 12 bases in the middle. DNA of the CDR3: TGTGCCAGCAGCCTACAAGGTGTGGAGACCCAGTACTTC. It encodes CASSLQGVETQYF.

This clone has just a few counts. J is TRBJ1-2 and V is TRBV6-6; 9 nucleotides align to TRBD1. V lost 6 bases, J lost 7 bases, and 6 bases stayed unmatched. This CDR3 has 13 residues. Germline lookup yields CDR1 MNHNY and CDR2 SVGAGI (reference sequence). The CDR3 nucleotides read TGTGCCAGCAGCCCCGGGACAGGGAGTGGCTACACCTTC. It specifies CASSPGTGSGYTF.

The chain recombines TRBV10-2 with TRBJ2-7, with TRBD2 matching 13 bases. This CDR3 has 14 residues. Trimming took 7 bases from V and 6 from J; bases not matched to a gene: 6. CDR1 is WSHSY, CDR2 SAAADI, per germline. The CDR3 bases are TGCGCCAGCACTCTACTAGCGGGGGGGTCCGAGCAGTACTTC. Amino acid sequence: CASTLLAGGSEQYF.

The chain carries TRBV6-5 and TRBJ2-5; D is possibly TRBD1 (5 bases). Germline V CDR1 and CDR2: MNHEY, SVGAGI. V shed 5 bases and J shed 2 bases, with 9 bases lying between them. The CDR3 totals 13 residues. CDR3 sequence reads: CASSQDTQETQYF. CDR3 sequence (DNA): TGTGCCAGCAGTCAGGACACTCAAGAGACCCAGTACTTC.

The V call is TRBV3-1 (or the pseudogene TRBV3-2), the J call TRBJ1-6, with D perhaps matching TRBD1 (5 bases). The V end was cut by 5 bases, the J end by 6 bases, with 20 bases between. Germline V gene lookup returns CDR1 LGHDT and CDR2 YNNKEL (reference sequence). The CDR3 has 17 residues. CDR3 sequence reads: CASSVGPSAGSNSPLHF. CDR3 coding DNA: TGTGCCAGCAGCGTGGGGCCTTCGGCGGGTAGTAATTCACCCCTCCACTTT.

The chain's CDR3 is CASSRQGTNTEAFF. The DNA of the CDR3 is TGTGCCAGCAGTCGACAGGGAACGAACACTGAAGCTTTCTTT. The chain is built from TRBV6-5 and TRBJ1-1; 7 bases align to TRBD1. The germline V gene has CDR1 MNHEY and CDR2 SVGAGI. With V trimmed by 5 bases and J by 1 base, 4 bases remained unmatched. The CDR3 spans 14 residues.

V is TRBV30 and J is TRBJ1-2; 7 nucleotides align to TRBD1. Trimming at V came to 1 base and at J to 7 bases, leaving 9 bases not matched to a gene. The CDR3 extends over 14 amino acids. The germline gives CDR1 GTSNPN, CDR2 SVGIG (reference sequence). CDR3 nucleotide sequence: TGTGCCTGGAGTGGTGACAGGGATAGTAGTGGCTACACCTTC. It is translated as CAWSGDRDSSGYTF.

The genes are TRBV18 and TRBJ1-3, with a weak D call TRBD1 (5 bases). The V gene's germline CDR1 is KGHSH and CDR2 LQKENI. The CDR3 consists of 17 residues. V was clipped by 5 bases and J by 4 bases, with 21 bases between them. The CDR3 region has the DNA TGTGCCAGCTCAGGGCCCAAGGAGGGGCGTAGAGGAAACACCATATATTTT. This encodes CASSGPKEGRRGNTIYF. The whole variable domain, filled in from reference TRBV18 and TRBJ1-3, reads NAGVMQNPRHLVRRRGQEARLRCSPMKGHSHVYWYRQLPEEGLKFMVYLQKENIIDESGMPKERFSAEFPKEGPSILRIQQVVRGDSAAYFCASSGPKEGRRGNTIYFGEGSWLTVV.

By its share, this clone is medium-sized. Other DNA sequences in the same sample also yield this CDR3. This sequence joins TRBV19 and TRBJ1-1, with a possible D match to TRBD1 (5 bases). V lost 5 bases to trimming and J lost 2 bases, with 9 bases between them. The CDR3 length is 13 residues. Germline CDR1 and CDR2: LNHDA and SQIVND (reference sequence). The DNA of the CDR3 is TGTGCCAGTAGTTGGACACGAAACACTGAAGCTTTCTTT. Its translation is CASSWTRNTEAFF. Variable domain in full (rest from reference TRBV19 and TRBJ1-1): DGGITQSPKYLFRKEGQNVTLSCEQNLNHDAMYWYRQDPGQGLRLIYYSQIVNDFQKGDIAEGYSVSREKKESFPLTVTSAQKNPTAFYLCASSWTRNTEAFFGQGTRLTVV.

V usage is TRBV27 and J usage is TRBJ2-4; a possible D gene is TRBD1 (5 bases). The CDR3 spans 14 residues. Trimming took off 5 bases at V and 5 bases at J, with 13 bases between the two ends. CDR1 and CDR2 (germline): MNHEY, SMNVEV (reference sequence). The CDR3 DNA reads as TGTGCCAGCAGTCCACAGGACGGACAAAACATTCAGTACTTC. Its protein product is CASSPQDGQNIQYF.